This T cell receptor beta chain derives from a study of patients and donors after allogeneic stem cell transplantation. TCRdb called the RT-PCR reads again in MiXCR, with one record for every CDR3 protein. The sample lists 10,000 to 13,000 distinct CDR3 sequences, roughly a fifth occurring once. The sample comprised blood, either unsorted or a sorted T cell fraction (not recorded which). This sequence was found in a human donor who was either an allogeneic HSCT recipient or a stem cell or donor lymphocyte infusion donor (not recorded which). It is not recorded whose cells these are; they may come from a transplant donor.

The CDR3 sequence is CSASRQRNTGELFF. CDR3 sequence (DNA): TGCAGTGCTAGTAGGCAGAGGAACACCGGGGAGCTGTTTTTT. The chain employs TRBV20-1 and TRBJ2-2; D unclear. V lost 3 bases and J lost 1, with 9 bases in between. This CDR3 is 14 amino acids long. Per germline, CDR1 DFQATT and CDR2 SNEGSKA (reference sequence).